These 6 T cell receptor beta chains share one sample of origin, sequenced in a study of immune evolution from preneoplasia to lung adenocarcinoma. Clones were sequenced by immunoSEQ multiplex PCR, and TCRdb holds only the in-frame ones, with some missing. The sample records 35,000 to 40,000 clones, roughly 71% being singletons. The sample comprised FFPE invasive lung adenocarcinoma tissue. These receptors were taken from a person aged 55 to 75 with lung adenocarcinoma.

The chain uses TRBV11-3 and TRBJ2-7; 7 nucleotides agree with TRBD1. The CDR3 covers 13 residues. The junction had 8 bases not matched to a gene; V was cut back by 7 bases and J by 5 bases. Germline CDR1 reads SGHNT; CDR2 reads YENEEA. The CDR3 reads CASNDRELNEQYF. The CDR3 region has the DNA TGTGCCAGCAACGACAGGGAGTTGAACGAGCAGTACTTC.

The chain recombines TRBV27 with TRBJ2-5; 8 bases match TRBD1. The CDR3 has 15 residues. V lost 6 bases to trimming and J lost 5 bases; unmatched junction nucleotides: 11. Germline V gene sequence: CDR1 MNHEY, CDR2 SMNVEV (reference sequence). The CDR3 nucleotides are TGTGCCAGCAGCGGCGGACAGGGAGACTTGGAGACCCAGTACTTC. This sequence encodes CASSGGQGDLETQYF.

The J gene is TRBJ2-5, the V gene TRBV21-1. TRBV21-1 is labeled a pseudogene. CDR3 length: 10 amino acids. The DNA of the CDR3 is TGTCTGGGGGTGGGGGAGACCCAGTACTTC. It is translated as CLGVGETQYF.

This rearrangement joins TRBV5-1 to TRBJ1-3; no reliable D call. V gave up 5 bases and J gave up 2 bases, with 11 bases separating them. CDR1 is SGHRS and CDR2 is YFSETQ in the germline V gene. The CDR3 is 14 amino acids. The CDR3 spells CASREQSAGNTIYF. CDR3 DNA sequence: TGCGCCAGCAGGGAACAGAGCGCTGGAAACACCATATATTTT.

This rearrangement joins TRBV6-5 to TRBJ2-2; 7 nucleotides match TRBD2. Per the germline V gene, CDR1 is MNHEY and CDR2 is SVGAGI. J lost 4 bases, V lost 0 bases, and 5 bases had no gene match. The CDR3 totals 16 residues. Written as DNA, the CDR3 is TGTGCCAGCAGTTACTCGCTAGCGGAGGCCACCGGGGAGCTGTTTTTT. Translated, it gives CASSYSLAEATGELFF.

This clone was counted a single time. The CDR3 here is CATSRDASYEQYF. The CDR3 nucleotides read TGTGCCACCAGCAGAGATGCGTCCTACGAGCAGTACTTC. This chain connects TRBV15 to TRBJ2-7; D gene ambiguous. CDR1 LNHNV and CDR2 YYDKDF come from the germline V gene (reference sequence). V was shortened by 0 bases and J by 1 base, with 4 bases between the two germline ends. There are 13 residues in the CDR3.